The 5 T cell receptor beta chains below come from one sample, sequenced in a study of blood T cell repertoires in COVID-19. Sequenced by immunoSEQ multiplex PCR; TCRdb stores in-frame clones only, minus some. The sample contains about 110,000 clones, around 80% of which appear only once. Sequencing used peripheral blood. The source of these receptors is a woman older than 75 with acute or convalescent COVID-19.

CDR3 DNA: TGCGCCAGCAGTGCGGGGGTAGTTTATGGCTACACCTTC. Protein product: CASSAGVVYGYTF. The chain has TRBV10-2 and TRBJ1-2; TRBD1 is a possible D gene (5 bases). The CDR3 is made up of 13 amino acids. V dropped 4 bases and J dropped 5 bases, with 11 bases sitting between them. Germline loops: CDR1 WSHSY, CDR2 SAAADI.

The chain has TRBV7-9 and TRBJ2-4; 8 nucleotides line up with TRBD1. V lost 5 bases to trimming and J lost 4 bases; unmatched junction nucleotides: 13. The CDR3 extends over 17 amino acids. CDR1 and CDR2 from the germline V gene are SEHNR and FQNEAQ (reference sequence). CDR3 residues: CASSPMGQVGFKNIQYF. In DNA, the CDR3 is TGTGCCAGCAGCCCGATGGGACAGGTCGGATTTAAAAACATTCAGTACTTC.

V and J are TRBV28 and TRBJ1-5; TRBD1 might be the D (5 bases). Trimming removed 10 bases from V and 4 bases from J, with 11 bases in between. Germline loops: CDR1 MDHEN, CDR2 SYDVKM. The CDR3 is 12 amino acids. Here the CDR3 DNA reads TGTGCCACTCGGGGGGGAAATCAGCCCCAGCATTTT. As protein: CATRGGNQPQHF.

This clone was seen a few times. The rearrangement uses TRBV7-2 and TRBJ2-2; TRBD2 is a possible D gene (5 bases). The CDR3 loop spans 14 amino acids. The ends were cut back, 5 bases at V and 7 bases at J, with 14 bases in the middle. Germline lookup yields CDR1 SGHTA and CDR2 FQGNSA. The CDR3 region is CASSGTSFGGELFF. The CDR3 region has the DNA TGTGCCAGCAGCGGAACTAGTTTTGGCGGGGAGCTGTTTTTT.

The CDR3: CASSLGASGGAADTQYF. The CDR3 DNA is TGCGCCAGCAGCTTGGGCGCTAGCGGGGGGGCGGCAGATACGCAGTATTTT. The chain is built from TRBV5-1 and TRBJ2-3, with 12 nucleotides matching TRBD2. The V and J ends lost 0 bases and 4 bases, in that order; junction bases with no gene match: 6. The CDR3 is 17 amino acids. Looked up from germline, CDR1 is SGHRS and CDR2 is YFSETQ.